A selection of T cell receptor beta chains follows, all from one sample in a study of cytomegalovirus exposure and HLA in healthy donors. TCRdb's copy holds only in-frame clones and misses some; the assay was immunoSEQ multiplex PCR. The sample holds approximately 170,000 clones, around 68% seen once. The sequencing sample was made of PBMCs. These receptors were taken from a man aged 50 or older in good health and CMV-seronegative. Both conserved end residues are part of each CDR3. Each record gives: clone size, D gene, J gene, V gene, CDR3 DNA, CDR3 protein. The D gene is left open where the match is weak. Size tells how often a clone was seen (once, few, many) or the class of an expanded clone, and some rows leave it out.

>.|TRBD1|TRBJ1-1|TRBV2
TGTGCCAGCAGTGAAGGACCGGACAGGGTGGACACTGAAGATTTCTTT
CASSEGPDRVDTEDFF
>.|.|TRBJ1-1|TRBV2
TGTGCCAGCAGTGTACGCCCGGGGAACACTGAAGCTTTCTTT
CASSVRPGNTEAFF
>.|TRBD1|TRBJ2-6|TRBV6-1
TGTGCCAGCAGTGGGGGGTGGACAGGGGTCTCCTCTGGGGCCAACGTCCTGACTTTC
CASSGGWTGVSSGANVLTF
>.|TRBD1|TRBJ1-5|TRBV5-6
TGTGTCAGCAGCTCCAGGGGGGTAAGTCAGCCCCAGCATTTT
CVSSSRGVSQPQHF
>.|TRBD2|TRBJ2-7|TRBV6-5
TGTGCCAGCAGTTACTCAGGCGGGGGGGCCTCCTACGAGCAGTACTTC
CASSYSGGGASYEQYF
>.|TRBD2|TRBJ2-1|TRBV6-5
TGTGCCAGCAGTTACGAGTTAGCGGGCTACAATGAGCAGTTCTTC
CASSYELAGYNEQFF
>few|TRBD1|TRBJ2-7|TRBV5-4
TGTGCCAGCAGCGGAGGGACAGGGGGCATTAACGAGCAGTACTTC
CASSGGTGGINEQYF
>.|.|TRBJ1-2|TRBV2
TGTGCCAGCAGTGAAACAGGGAACTATGGCTACACCTTC
CASSETGNYGYTF
>.|.|TRBJ1-3|TRBV7-7
TGTGCCAGCCAACGACAGCCGTCCTCTGGAAACACCATATATTTT
CASQRQPSSGNTIYF
>.|.|TRBJ2-7|TRBV9
TGTGCCAGCAGCACCCTTAGCGGCTACGAGCAGTACTTC
CASSTLSGYEQYF
>.|.|TRBJ1-2|TRBV27
TGTGCCAGCAGTCCGGACAGTCTCCTGGGCTACACCTTC
CASSPDSLLGYTF
>.|TRBD1|TRBJ1-6|TRBV5-6
TGTGCCAGCAGCTTGGAGGGACAGGGGTTCGCTAATTCACCCCTCCACTTT
CASSLEGQGFANSPLHF
>.|.|TRBJ2-7|TRBV12-2
TGTGCAAGTCGCTTAGAGGGACAGGAGGCTTGTGACGAGCAGTACTTC
CASRLEGQEACDEQYF
>.|TRBD1|TRBJ2-7|TRBV5-1
TGCGCCAGCAGCTTTGGACAGGGATTCGAGCAGTACTTC
CASSFGQGFEQYF